Listed below are T cell receptor beta chains from one sample, sequenced in a study of response to subunit inactivated influenza vaccine. TCRdb re-derived calls from the RT-PCR reads in MiXCR, one entry per CDR3 protein. The sample has roughly 180,000 distinct CDR3 sequences, around 9% seen once. Sequencing was performed on non-naive T cells sorted from PBMCs, taken on the day of vaccination. Every receptor here comes from a man in his fifties or sixties who received an inactivated influenza vaccine. Both conserved end residues are part of each CDR3. The D gene is left open where the match is weak. Expanded clones are given a class, and other clones once, few, many or no size at all.

>NA|TRBJ2-3|many|TRBV6-1
CASHMTSSTDTQYF
TGTGCCAGCCACATGACCTCAAGCACAGATACGCAGTATTTT
>TRBD1|TRBJ2-1|NA|TRBV5-4
CAATSGTGVFNEQFF
TGTGCCGCAACCTCCGGGACAGGGGTTTTCAATGAGCAGTTCTTC
>NA|TRBJ2-1|medium-sized|TRBV29-1
CSSEGLGDYNEQFF
TGCAGCTCTGAGGGGCTAGGTGACTACAATGAGCAGTTCTTC
>NA|TRBJ2-1|many|TRBV7-2
CASSLGYGGEQFF
TGTGCCAGCAGCTTAGGCTACGGGGGTGAGCAGTTCTTC
>TRBD2|TRBJ2-1|few|TRBV6-5
CASSSMTSGSNEQFF
TGTGCCAGCAGTTCGATGACTAGCGGGAGTAATGAGCAGTTCTTC
>NA|TRBJ1-4|NA|TRBV6-1
CASRIATRNEKLFF
TGTGCCAGTCGAATCGCGACAAGAAATGAAAAACTGTTTTTT
>TRBD2|TRBJ2-5|NA|TRBV24-1
CATSDSWGLAGGRETQYF
TGTGCCACCAGTGATTCATGGGGGTTAGCGGGGGGCAGGGAGACCCAGTACTTC
>NA|TRBJ1-3|NA|TRBV3-1
CASSQRTDPWGNTIYF
TGTGCCAGCAGCCAGAGAACAGATCCATGGGGAAACACCATATATTTT
>TRBD1|TRBJ2-2|few|TRBV6-4
CASRPQGGNGGELFF
TGTGCCAGCAGGCCACAGGGGGGAAACGGCGGGGAGCTGTTTTTT
>TRBD2|TRBJ2-1|NA|TRBV9
CASSPGGGKDEQFF
TGTGCCAGCAGCCCGGGAGGCGGGAAGGATGAGCAGTTCTTC
>NA|TRBJ2-5|few|TRBV20-1
CSARDQAGGGETQYF
TGCAGTGCCAGGGATCAGGCAGGGGGGGGAGAGACCCAGTACTTC
>TRBD1|TRBJ1-1|many|TRBV28
CASSATGGSTEAFF
TGTGCCAGCAGTGCAACAGGGGGTTCCACTGAAGCTTTCTTT
>TRBD1|TRBJ2-7|NA|TRBV6-1
CATSRDRVPSYEQYF
TGTGCCACCTCCCGGGACAGGGTTCCATCCTACGAGCAGTACTTC
>TRBD1|TRBJ1-5|few|TRBV29-1
CSGLRQGGNQPQHF
TGCAGCGGATTACGACAGGGTGGGAACCAGCCCCAGCATTTT
>TRBD1|TRBJ2-3|few|TRBV5-5
CASSLSTGSTDTQYF
TGTGCCAGCAGCTTGTCGACAGGGAGCACAGATACGCAGTATTTT
>NA|TRBJ2-5|NA|TRBV24-1
CATSDGAFQETQYF
TGTGCCACCAGTGACGGAGCTTTTCAAGAGACCCAGTACTTC
>NA|TRBJ2-7|NA|TRBV6-1
CASSVTVPYEQYF
TGTGCCAGCAGTGTGACTGTCCCCTACGAGCAGTACTTC
>NA|TRBJ1-1|many|TRBV11-2
CASSSGRLVEAFF
TGTGCCAGCAGCTCTGGGAGGTTGGTGGAAGCTTTCTTT
>NA|TRBJ1-2|few|TRBV2
CASRKDGARYGYTF
TGTGCCAGCAGAAAGGATGGGGCTCGCTATGGCTACACCTTC
>NA|TRBJ2-5|few|TRBV18
CASSPYRLGDQETQYF
TGTGCCAGCTCACCATACCGATTGGGAGACCAAGAGACCCAGTACTTC
>TRBD2|TRBJ2-3|NA|TRBV20-1
CSATSGRHTDTQYF
TGCAGTGCAACTAGCGGGAGGCACACAGATACGCAGTATTTT
>NA|TRBJ1-1|few|TRBV20-1
CSAVRGTEVFF
TGCAGTGCCGTGCGGGGGACTGAAGTTTTCTTT
>NA|TRBJ2-7|NA|TRBV7-8
CASSLEGTEAKSLDEQYF
TGTGCCAGCAGCTTAGAAGGGACGGAAGCAAAGTCTCTAGACGAGCAGTACTTC
>TRBD1|TRBJ1-2|many|TRBV3-1
CASSWDSNYGYTF
TGTGCCAGCAGCTGGGACAGTAACTATGGCTACACCTTC